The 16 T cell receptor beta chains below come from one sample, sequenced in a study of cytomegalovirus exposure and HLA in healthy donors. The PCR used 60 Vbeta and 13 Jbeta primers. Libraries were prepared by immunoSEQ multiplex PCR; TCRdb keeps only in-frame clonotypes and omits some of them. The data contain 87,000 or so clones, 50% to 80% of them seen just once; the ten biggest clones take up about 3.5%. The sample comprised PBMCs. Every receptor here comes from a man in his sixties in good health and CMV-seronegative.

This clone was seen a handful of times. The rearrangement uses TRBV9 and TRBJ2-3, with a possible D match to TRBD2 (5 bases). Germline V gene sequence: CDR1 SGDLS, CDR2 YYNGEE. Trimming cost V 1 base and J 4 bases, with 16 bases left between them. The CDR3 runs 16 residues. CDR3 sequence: CASSVISGPGSDTQYF. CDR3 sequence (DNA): TGTGCCAGCAGCGTAATAAGCGGCCCCGGCTCAGATACGCAGTATTTT.

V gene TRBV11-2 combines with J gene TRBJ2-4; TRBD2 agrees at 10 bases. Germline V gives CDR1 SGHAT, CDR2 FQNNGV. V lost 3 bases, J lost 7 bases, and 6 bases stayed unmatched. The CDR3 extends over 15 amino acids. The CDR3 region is CASSFLAGAANIQYF. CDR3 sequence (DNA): TGTGCCAGCAGCTTCCTAGCGGGAGCTGCCAACATTCAGTACTTC.

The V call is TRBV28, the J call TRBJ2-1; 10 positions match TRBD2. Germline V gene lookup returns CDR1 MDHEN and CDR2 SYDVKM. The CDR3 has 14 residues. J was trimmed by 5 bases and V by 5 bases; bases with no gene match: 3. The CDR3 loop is CASSATSGNNEQFF. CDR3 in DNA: TGTGCCAGCAGTGCTACTAGCGGGAACAATGAGCAGTTCTTC.

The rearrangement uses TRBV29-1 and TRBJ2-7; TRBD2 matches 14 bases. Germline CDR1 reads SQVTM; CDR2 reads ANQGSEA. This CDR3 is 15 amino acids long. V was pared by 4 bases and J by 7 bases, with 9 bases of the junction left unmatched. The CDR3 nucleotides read TGCAGCGTTGGTGGCCCGGGACTAGCGGGAGAGGAGCAGTACTTC. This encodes CSVGGPGLAGEEQYF.

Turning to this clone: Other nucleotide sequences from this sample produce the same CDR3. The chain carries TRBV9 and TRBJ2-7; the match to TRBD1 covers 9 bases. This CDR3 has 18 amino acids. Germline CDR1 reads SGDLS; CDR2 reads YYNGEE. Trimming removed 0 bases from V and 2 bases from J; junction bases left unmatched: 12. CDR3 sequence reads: CASSVALGGQGFAYEQYF. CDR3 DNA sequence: TGTGCCAGCAGCGTAGCCCTAGGGGGACAGGGATTCGCCTACGAGCAGTACTTC.

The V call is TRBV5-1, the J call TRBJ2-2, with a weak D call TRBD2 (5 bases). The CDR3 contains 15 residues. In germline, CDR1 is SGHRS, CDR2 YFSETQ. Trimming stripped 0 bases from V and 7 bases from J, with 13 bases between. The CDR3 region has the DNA TGCGCCAGCAGCTTGGGTTCCGGGGATTACGGGGAGCTGTTTTTT. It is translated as CASSLGSGDYGELFF.

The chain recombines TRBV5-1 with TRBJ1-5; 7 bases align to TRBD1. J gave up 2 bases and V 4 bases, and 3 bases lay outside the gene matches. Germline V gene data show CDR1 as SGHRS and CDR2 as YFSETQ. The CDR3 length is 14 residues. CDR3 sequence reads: CASSDTGGNQPQHF. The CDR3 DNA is TGCGCCAGCAGCGACACAGGGGGCAATCAGCCCCAGCATTTT.

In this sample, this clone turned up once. CDR3 protein: CAIRSTGNRHGYTF. CDR3 bases: TGTGCCATCAGATCGACAGGAAATAGGCATGGCTACACCTTC. This chain joins TRBV10-3 and TRBJ1-2; a weak D match, TRBD1 (6 bases). This CDR3 comprises 14 residues. The germline V gene has CDR1 ENHRY and CDR2 SYGVKD. Trimming shortened V by 6 bases and J by 6 bases, and 17 bases separated the two germline ends.

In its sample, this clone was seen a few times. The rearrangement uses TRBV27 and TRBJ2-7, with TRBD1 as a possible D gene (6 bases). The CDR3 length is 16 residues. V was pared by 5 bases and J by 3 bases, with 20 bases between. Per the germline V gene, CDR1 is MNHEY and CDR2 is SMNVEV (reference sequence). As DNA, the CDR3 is TGTGCCAGCAGTCCCAGGGGTCCGGGACGGTTCTACGAGCAGTACTTC. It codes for CASSPRGPGRFYEQYF.

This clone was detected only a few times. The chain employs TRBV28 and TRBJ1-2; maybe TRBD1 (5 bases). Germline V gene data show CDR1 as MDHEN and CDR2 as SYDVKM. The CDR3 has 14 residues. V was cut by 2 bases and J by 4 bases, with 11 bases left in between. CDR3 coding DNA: TGTGCCAGCAGTTTACAGACAGAACTCTATGGCTACACCTTC. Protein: CASSLQTELYGYTF.

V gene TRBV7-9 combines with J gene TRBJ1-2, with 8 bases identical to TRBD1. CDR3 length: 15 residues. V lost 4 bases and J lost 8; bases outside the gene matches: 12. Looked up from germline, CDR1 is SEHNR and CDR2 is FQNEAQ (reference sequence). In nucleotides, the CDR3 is TGTGCCAGCAGCTCCCTCGCGACAGGGGATTCGGGCTACACCTTC. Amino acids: CASSSLATGDSGYTF. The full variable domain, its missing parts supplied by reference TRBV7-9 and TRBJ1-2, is DTGVSQNPRHKITKRGQNVTFRCDPISEHNRLYWYRQTLGQGPEFLTYFQNEAQLEKSRLLSDRFSAERPKGSFSTLEIQRTEQGDSAMYLCASSSLATGDSGYTFGSGTRLTVV.

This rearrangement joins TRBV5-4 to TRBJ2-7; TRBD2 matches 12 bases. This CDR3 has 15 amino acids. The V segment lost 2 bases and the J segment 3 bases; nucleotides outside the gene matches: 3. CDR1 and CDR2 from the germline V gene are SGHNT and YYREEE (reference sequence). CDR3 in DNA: TGTGCCAGCAGCTTAGGACTAGCGGGAAACTACGAGCAGTACTTC. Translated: CASSLGLAGNYEQYF.

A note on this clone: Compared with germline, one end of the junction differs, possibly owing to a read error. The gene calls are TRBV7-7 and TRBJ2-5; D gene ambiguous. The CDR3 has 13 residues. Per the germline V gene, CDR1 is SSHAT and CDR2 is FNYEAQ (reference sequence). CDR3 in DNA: TGTGCTAGCAGCTTAGCCCCACAAGAGACCCAGTACTTC. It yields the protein CASSLAPQETQYF.

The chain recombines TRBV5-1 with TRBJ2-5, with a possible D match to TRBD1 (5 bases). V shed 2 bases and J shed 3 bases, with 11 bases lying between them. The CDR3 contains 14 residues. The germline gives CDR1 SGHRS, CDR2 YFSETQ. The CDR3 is CASSFRQKEETQYF. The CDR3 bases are TGCGCCAGCAGCTTCCGACAGAAGGAAGAGACCCAGTACTTC.

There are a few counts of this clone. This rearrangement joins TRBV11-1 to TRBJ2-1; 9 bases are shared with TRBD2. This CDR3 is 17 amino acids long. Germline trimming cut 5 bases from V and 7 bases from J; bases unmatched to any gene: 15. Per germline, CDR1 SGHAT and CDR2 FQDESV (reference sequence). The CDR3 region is CASSMGGRGHGGNEQFF. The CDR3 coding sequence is TGTGCCAGCAGCATGGGCGGGAGGGGACATGGTGGGAATGAGCAGTTCTTC.

For the CDR3, the DNA is TGTGCCAGCTCGTCGGGGGGAGAGGGGAACTATGGCTACACCTTC. This translates into CASSSGGEGNYGYTF. This chain joins TRBV14 and TRBJ1-2; D possibly corresponds to TRBD1 (5 bases). Germline values: CDR1 SGHDN, CDR2 FVKESK. V dropped 8 bases and J dropped 2 bases, with 18 bases sitting between them. The CDR3 runs 15 residues.